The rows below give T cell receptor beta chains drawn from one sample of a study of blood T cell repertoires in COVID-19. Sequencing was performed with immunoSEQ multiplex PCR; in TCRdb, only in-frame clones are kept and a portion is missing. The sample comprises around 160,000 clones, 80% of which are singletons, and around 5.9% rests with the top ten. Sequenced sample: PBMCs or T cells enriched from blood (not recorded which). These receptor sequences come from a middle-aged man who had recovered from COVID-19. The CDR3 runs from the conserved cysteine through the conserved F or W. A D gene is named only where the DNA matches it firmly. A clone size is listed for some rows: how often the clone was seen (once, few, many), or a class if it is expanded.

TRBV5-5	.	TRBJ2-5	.	TGTGCCAGCACAACATACAGGATCAAACAAGAGACCCAGTACTTC	CASTTYRIKQETQYF
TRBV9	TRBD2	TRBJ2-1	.	TGTGCCAGCAGCGTAGAGGGCGGGGGTATATCCAATGAGCAGTTCTTC	CASSVEGGGISNEQFF
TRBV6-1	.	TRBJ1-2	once	TGTGCCAGCAGTGACCCTGAAGGGAGTCTGGCCTACTCTCATGGCTACACCTTC	CASSDPEGSLAYSHGYTF
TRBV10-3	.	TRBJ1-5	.	TGTGCCATCAGTGTGGGGGCGAGCAATCAGCCCCAGCATTTT	CAISVGASNQPQHF
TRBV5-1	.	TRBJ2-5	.	TGCGCCAGTTATCTCGGGGAGTACCAAGAGACCCAGTACTTC	CASYLGEYQETQYF
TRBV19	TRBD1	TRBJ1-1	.	TGTGCCAGTAGTCCGCTACGGACAGGGGCCGAAGCTTTCTTT	CASSPLRTGAEAFF
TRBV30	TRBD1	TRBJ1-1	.	TGTGCCTGGAGTGTACTTGGGACAGGCAAACACACTGAAGCTTTCTTT	CAWSVLGTGKHTEAFF
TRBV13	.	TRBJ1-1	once	TGTGCCAGCAGCTTCAACTCAGGGTACACTGAAGCTTTCTTT	CASSFNSGYTEAFF
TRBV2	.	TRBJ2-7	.	TGTGCCAGCAGACTCGGGACACGCCGTCACTACGAGCAGTACTTC	CASRLGTRRHYEQYF
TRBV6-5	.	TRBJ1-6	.	TGTGCCAGCAGTTACATGCCCCCGGATTCACCCCTCCACTTT	CASSYMPPDSPLHF
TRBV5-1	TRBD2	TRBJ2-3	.	TGCGCCAGCAGCTTGCCACCCGGGACTAGCGAGGTAGATACGCAGTATTTT	CASSLPPGTSEVDTQYF
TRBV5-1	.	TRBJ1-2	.	TGCGCCAGCGCCCCCCGTGGGCCCGACACTTATGGCTACACCTTC	CASAPRGPDTYGYTF
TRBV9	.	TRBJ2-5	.	TGTGCCAGCAGCGCCCTAGCGTCGGAGACCCAGTACTTC	CASSALASETQYF
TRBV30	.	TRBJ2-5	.	TGTGCCTGGAGATCGGACTACCGCCGAGAGACCCAGTACTTC	CAWRSDYRRETQYF
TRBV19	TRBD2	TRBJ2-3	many	TGTGCCAGTAGTATAGATCCTAGCGGGGGGGGCACAGATACGCAGTATTTT	CASSIDPSGGGTDTQYF
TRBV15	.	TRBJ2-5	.	TGTGCCACCAGCAGAGTAGGAGGTAGAACGGAGACCCAGTACTTC	CATSRVGGRTETQYF
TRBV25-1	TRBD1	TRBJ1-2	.	TGTGCCAGCTCGCCCCAGGGGGCACTCTATGGCTACACCTTC	CASSPQGALYGYTF
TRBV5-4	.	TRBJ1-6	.	TGTGCCAGCAGCTTTGGGGGGGGGAGCTCCTATAATTCACCCCTCCACTTT	CASSFGGGSSYNSPLHF
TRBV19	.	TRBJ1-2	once	TGTGCCAGTAGAGGGGAGAGGACAGACAATAACTATGGCTACACCTTC	CASRGERTDNNYGYTF
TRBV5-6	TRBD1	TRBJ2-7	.	TGTGCCAGCAGCCTGGGACAGTCACCGTTCTACGAGCAGTACTTC	CASSLGQSPFYEQYF
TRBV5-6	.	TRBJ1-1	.	TGTGCCAGCACCACGCCTGACAGGAGTAACACTGAAGCTTTCTTT	CASTTPDRSNTEAFF
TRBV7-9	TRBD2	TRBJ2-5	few	TGTGCCAGCAGCTTAGTGACTAGCGTCCAAGAGACCCAGTACTTC	CASSLVTSVQETQYF
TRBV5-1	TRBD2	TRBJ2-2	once	TGCGCCAGCAAGGTAGCGGGGGCCCCTGGAGGGGAGCTGTTTTTT	CASKVAGAPGGELFF
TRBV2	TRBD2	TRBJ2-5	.	TGTGCCAGCAGTTCTAGCGGGGTTGTCAAGACCCAGTACTTC	CASSSSGVVKTQYF
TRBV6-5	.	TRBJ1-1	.	TGTGCCAGCATTGGCTCTCGGAACACTGAAGCTTTCTTT	CASIGSRNTEAFF
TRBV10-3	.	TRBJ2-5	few	TGTGCCATCAGTGAGAGGAATAGCAAGACCCAGTACTTC	CAISERNSKTQYF
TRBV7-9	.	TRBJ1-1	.	TGTGCCAGCAGCTTAGGTCCCAACATGAACACTGAAGCTTTCTTT	CASSLGPNMNTEAFF
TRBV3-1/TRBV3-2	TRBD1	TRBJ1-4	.	TGTGCCAGCAGTCGATCGACAGGGGGTGAAAAACTGTTTTTT	CASSRSTGGEKLFF
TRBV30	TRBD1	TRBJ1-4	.	TGTGCCTGGAGGGGGGACAGCCGCAATGAAAAACTGTTTTTT	CAWRGDSRNEKLFF
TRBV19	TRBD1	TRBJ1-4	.	TGTGCCAGTAGAAAAACAGGGGGCTTAGAGGAAAAACTGTTTTTT	CASRKTGGLEEKLFF
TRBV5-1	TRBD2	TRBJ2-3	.	TGCGCCAGCAGCCCTAGCGGGGGGGCGTATACGCAGTATTTT	CASSPSGGAYTQYF
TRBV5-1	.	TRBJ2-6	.	TGCGCCAGCAGCGCGGGACGAAGAGAGACCTCTGGGGCCAACGTCCTGACTTTC	CASSAGRRETSGANVLTF
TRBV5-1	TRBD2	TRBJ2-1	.	TGCGCCAGCAGCTTGGTTCTAGCGGGGAGTGAGCAGTTCTTC	CASSLVLAGSEQFF
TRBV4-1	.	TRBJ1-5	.	TGCGCCAGCAGCCATGAACAGGGATTAGACAATCAGCCCCAGCATTTT	CASSHEQGLDNQPQHF
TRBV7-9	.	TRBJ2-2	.	TGTGCCAGCAGCGAGTACCAAACAGGTCCCGACACCGGGGAGCTGTTTTTT	CASSEYQTGPDTGELFF
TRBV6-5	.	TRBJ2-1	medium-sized	TGTGCCACCCGGACTTACTCCTACAATGAGCAGTTCTTC	CATRTYSYNEQFF
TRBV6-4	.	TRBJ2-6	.	TGTGCCAGCAGTAAAGGGGGATCTGGGGCCAACGTCCTGACTTTC	CASSKGGSGANVLTF
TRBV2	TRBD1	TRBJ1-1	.	TGTGCCAGCAGGCACGGGACAGGGCAAAACACTGAAGCTTTCTTT	CASRHGTGQNTEAFF
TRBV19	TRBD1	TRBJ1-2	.	TGTGCCAGTGGGTTAACAGGGGGTGGCTACACCTTC	CASGLTGGGYTF
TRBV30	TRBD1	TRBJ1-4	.	TGTGCCTGGAGTGCCCGGGACAGGGGAGCAACTAATGAAAAACTGTTTTTT	CAWSARDRGATNEKLFF
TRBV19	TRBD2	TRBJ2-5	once	TGTGCCAGTAGTATAGTAGGTAGCGGGCAGGAGACCCAGTACTTC	CASSIVGSGQETQYF
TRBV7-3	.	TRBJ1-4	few	TGTGCCAGCAGCTCCGGCCCCTGGAGGGGCGAAAAACTGTTTTTT	CASSSGPWRGEKLFF
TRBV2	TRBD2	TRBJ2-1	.	TGTGCCAGCAGTGGGGACTATGGTGAGCAGTTCTTC	CASSGDYGEQFF
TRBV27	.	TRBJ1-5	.	TGTGCCAGCAGTTCCCATAGCAATCAGCCCCAGCATTTT	CASSSHSNQPQHF
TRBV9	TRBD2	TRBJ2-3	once	TGTGCCAGCAGCGCCCGCGGGGGGGAGACTCTCAAAGATACGCAGTATTTT	CASSARGGETLKDTQYF
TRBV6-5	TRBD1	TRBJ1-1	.	TGTGCCAGCAGTACTACAGGGGGCGTCACTGAAGCTTTCTTT	CASSTTGGVTEAFF
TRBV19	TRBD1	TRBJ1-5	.	TGTGCCAGTAGTGCTGGGGGACAGGGGGGTCAGCCCCAGCATTTT	CASSAGGQGGQPQHF